The clone carrying this TCR beta chain has just one count. Germline CDR1 reads MDHEN; CDR2 reads SYDVKM. The CDR3 sequence is 14 residues long. V lost 5 bases to trimming and J lost 3 bases, with 11 bases between them. The sample belongs to a study of blood T cell repertoires in COVID-19. The repertoire was sequenced with immunoSEQ multiplex PCR; TCRdb's copy has only in-frame clones and lacks some. The sample carries about 190,000 clones, roughly 78% recorded once. The source of this sequence is a woman older than 75 with active or convalescent COVID-19. Sequencing was performed on peripheral blood. V is TRBV28 and J is TRBJ1-5; D remains unclear. The CDR3 region is CASSAQRLNQPQHF. DNA for the CDR3: TGTGCCAGCAGTGCGCAGAGGCTCAATCAGCCCCAGCATTTT. The variable domain in full, completed from reference TRBV28 and TRBJ1-5, reads DVKVTQSSRYLVKRTGEKVFLECVQDMDHENMFWYRQDPGLGLRLIYFSYDVKMKEKGDIPEGYSVSREKKERFSLILESASTNQTSMYLCASSAQRLNQPQHFGDGTRLSIL.